Listed here are 26 T cell receptor beta chains from one sample, sequenced in a study of human T cells and chemical hapten exposure. Time point given: patch test 2, 6 weeks after DPC sensitization. Treatment specified: therapeutic diphenylcyclopropenone sensitization with weekly scalp DPC. TCRdb analysed the RACE reads with MiXCR anew, one entry per CDR3 protein. The sample lists approximately 95,000 distinct CDR3 sequences, 9.5% to 12% occurring once. The material was whole blood, obtained in connection with sensitization to the hapten diphenylcyclopropenone (DPC). The receptor source for this set is a woman in her 40s with alopecia areata. Some clones in this sample may be carry-over from other donors' samples.

This clonotype was counted only a few times. The chain couples TRBV9 to TRBJ2-5; D not resolved. Germline assignment: CDR1 SGDLS and CDR2 YYNGEE. V was trimmed by 1 base and J by 4 bases, leaving 17 bases between them. The CDR3 runs to 16 residues. In DNA form, the CDR3 reads TGTGCCAGCAGCGTACTCGACGGTAGTCCCAGAGAGACCCAGTACTTC. Translation: CASSVLDGSPRETQYF.

V gene TRBV27 combines with J gene TRBJ2-3; TRBD2 matches at 9 bases. Germline V gene data show CDR1 as MNHEY and CDR2 as SMNVEV (reference sequence). V was clipped by 10 bases and J by 3 bases; unmatched bases: 8. The CDR3 length is 14 residues. CDR3 in DNA: TGTGCCACCGCCGGACTAGCGAGTACAGATACGCAGTATTTT. It yields the protein CATAGLASTDTQYF.

This clonotype occurred a few times. The V and J genes are TRBV5-5 and TRBJ2-7; D gene unclear. V was shortened by 6 bases and J by 5 bases, with 15 bases between the two germline ends. The CDR3 length is 13 residues. Germline assignment: CDR1 SGHKS and CDR2 YYEKEE (reference sequence). CDR3 DNA: TGTGCCAGCACCCCCGCCCCTAACCACGAGCAGTACTTC. Translated, it gives CASTPAPNHEQYF.

This clonotype was counted once. The genes are TRBV23-1 and TRBJ2-1; no firm D call. TRBV23-1 is placed among ORFs of uncertain function. The V gene lost 2 bases and the J gene lost 2 bases, with 4 bases spanning the gap. CDR3 size: 13 residues. As DNA, the CDR3 is TGCGCCAGCAGTCAACTACCCTACAATGAGCAGTTCTTC. Its translation: CASSQLPYNEQFF.

This chain links TRBV19 with TRBJ2-3; possible D gene TRBD2, 5 bases. The germline V and J ends were trimmed by 0 bases and 1 base, with 8 bases remaining between them. Germline loops: CDR1 LNHDA, CDR2 SQIVND (reference sequence). This CDR3 contains 15 residues. CDR3 bases: TGTGCCAGTAGTATAGATTCCGGGGGCACAGATACGCAGTATTTT. Amino acids: CASSIDSGGTDTQYF.

In DNA form, the CDR3 reads TGTGCCATCAGTGACAGGGGCAACTATGGCTACACCTTC. It encodes CAISDRGNYGYTF. The chain joins TRBV10-3 to TRBJ1-2, with D possibly TRBD1 on 6 matching bases. The CDR3 has 13 amino acids. The V and J ends lost 3 bases and 2 bases respectively, with 7 bases between them. Germline CDR1 is ENHRY and CDR2 is SYGVKD.

This clonotype came up a few times. The chain carries TRBV2 and TRBJ2-4; D perhaps matches TRBD1 (5 bases). The CDR3 consists of 12 residues. Germline V gene sequence: CDR1 SNHLY, CDR2 FYNNEI. Deletions cut 7 bases from V and 9 bases from J, with 13 bases between. The CDR3 DNA reads as TGTGCCAGCACCGCAGGGCCCGGCATTCAGTACTTC. Protein product: CASTAGPGIQYF.

This rearrangement joins TRBV18 to TRBJ2-3; 7 bases match TRBD1. CDR1 is KGHSH, CDR2 LQKENI, per germline. CDR3 size: 15 residues. With V trimmed by 3 bases and J by 0 bases, 3 bases remained unmatched. CDR3 nucleotides: TGTGCCAGCTCACCGGGACAGCCTAGCACAGATACGCAGTATTTT. Its translation is CASSPGQPSTDTQYF. Filled out from reference TRBV18 and TRBJ2-3, the complete variable domain reads NAGVMQNPRHLVRRRGQEARLRCSPMKGHSHVYWYRQLPEEGLKFMVYLQKENIIDESGMPKERFSAEFPKEGPSILRIQQVVRGDSAAYFCASSPGQPSTDTQYFGPGTRLTVL.

Many counts were recorded for this clonotype. The chain joins TRBV29-1 to TRBJ1-3, with D hard to call. There are 12 residues in the CDR3. The germline V gene has CDR1 SQVTM and CDR2 ANQGSEA. Trimming took off 1 base at V and 4 bases at J, with 5 bases between the two ends. The CDR3 sequence is CSVEGGGNTIYF. The CDR3 DNA follows: TGCAGCGTTGAAGGCGGCGGAAACACCATATATTTT.

This clonotype was observed a handful of times. The gene calls are TRBV20-1 and TRBJ2-7; weak D call: TRBD1 (7 bases). This CDR3 is built from 13 residues. Trimming shortened V by 3 bases and J by 3 bases, and 12 bases separated the two germline ends. Germline CDR1 is DFQATT and CDR2 is SNEGSKA (reference sequence). CDR3 nucleotide sequence: TGCAGTGCTAGTAGGAGGGGGCTCTACGAGCAGTACTTC. It is translated as CSASRRGLYEQYF.

The chain couples TRBV6-2 or TRBV6-3 to TRBJ2-1; TRBD2 aligns across 9 bases. Trimming cost V 5 bases and J 9 bases; bases outside gene matches: 17. The CDR3 has 17 residues. Looked up from germline, CDR1 is MNHEY and CDR2 is SVGEGT. The CDR3 here is CASSSPIPGLAGTEQFF. In DNA form, the CDR3 reads TGTGCCAGCAGTAGCCCTATCCCGGGACTAGCAGGAACTGAGCAGTTCTTC.

This clonotype has ten or more counts. V usage is TRBV28 and J usage is TRBJ2-2; 13 bases align to TRBD2. The CDR3 has 20 residues. CDR1 and CDR2 from the germline V gene are MDHEN and SYDVKM. The V segment lost 4 bases and the J segment 0 bases; nucleotides outside the gene matches: 11. DNA of the CDR3: TGTGCCAGCAGTTCCCCGCCCTGGACTAGCGGGAGAACGAACACCGGGGAGCTGTTTTTT. Translation gives CASSSPPWTSGRTNTGELFF.

This clonotype showed up many times. The chain joins TRBV9 to TRBJ2-3; D perhaps matches TRBD2 (5 bases). Germline V gene lookup returns CDR1 SGDLS and CDR2 YYNGEE. The V end lost 0 bases, the J end lost 4 bases, and 9 bases lay between the germline ends. CDR3 length: 14 amino acids. The CDR3, as DNA: TGTGCCAGCAGCGTAGGAGCTAGCTCAGATACGCAGTATTTT. Its protein product is CASSVGASSDTQYF.

This clonotype was counted at least ten times. This chain joins TRBV2 and TRBJ2-1; TRBD2 aligns across 8 bases. Germline assignment: CDR1 SNHLY and CDR2 FYNNEI. J was trimmed by 9 bases and V by 6 bases; bases with no gene match: 16. The CDR3 runs 16 residues. The CDR3 sequence is CASRGLDPKKTREQFF. DNA of the CDR3: TGTGCCAGCAGGGGACTAGATCCCAAGAAGACCCGTGAGCAGTTCTTC. The full variable domain, with the rest looked up from reference TRBV2 and TRBJ2-1, is EPEVTQTPSHQVTQMGQEVILRCVPISNHLYFYWYRQILGQKVEFLVSFYNNEISEKSEIFDDQFSVERPDGSNFTLKIRSTKLEDSAMYFCASRGLDPKKTREQFFGPGTRLTVL.

The genes are TRBV20-1 and TRBJ2-1; perhaps TRBD2 as D (5 bases). Germline V gene sequence: CDR1 DFQATT, CDR2 SNEGSKA (reference sequence). The V end was cut by 7 bases, the J end by 0 bases, with 16 bases between. This CDR3 has 15 residues. CDR3 amino acids: CSGTDGKSSYNEQFF. The DNA for the CDR3 is TGCAGTGGGACCGACGGGAAGAGCTCCTACAATGAGCAGTTCTTC.

This clonotype was seen many times. The chain uses TRBV20-1 and TRBJ1-1, with 8 positions matching TRBD1. Unmatched junction bases numbered 7, after V lost 3 bases and J lost 4 bases. The CDR3 is made up of 14 amino acids. CDR1 is DFQATT, CDR2 SNEGSKA, per germline (reference sequence). In DNA, the CDR3 is TGCAGTGCTAGGCGACAGGGGATGGGCACTGAAGCTTTCTTT. Translated, it gives CSARRQGMGTEAFF.

This clonotype was picked up many times. CDR3 region: CSARQGAYNSPLHF. The CDR3 coding sequence is TGCAGTGCTAGACAGGGAGCCTATAATTCACCCCTCCACTTT. J is TRBJ1-6 and V is TRBV20-1; D may be TRBD1 (5 bases). The CDR3 extends over 14 amino acids. V dropped 2 bases and J dropped 2 bases, with 7 bases sitting between them. Germline CDR1 DFQATT, CDR2 SNEGSKA (reference sequence).

Many counts were recorded for this clonotype. The rearrangement links TRBV6-5 to TRBJ2-2; TRBD1 matches 10 bases. The junction had 7 bases not matched to a gene; V was cut back by 4 bases and J by 5 bases. The CDR3 runs to 16 residues. CDR1 MNHEY and CDR2 SVGAGI come from the germline V gene. CDR3 DNA sequence: TGTGCCAGCAGTTCTAGACAGGGGGCGTGGACCGGGGAGCTGTTTTTT. Protein: CASSSRQGAWTGELFF.

The sample holds a few counts of this clonotype. The chain couples TRBV10-2 to TRBJ2-1; TRBD2 aligns across 9 bases. The V and J ends lost 6 bases and 5 bases, in that order; junction bases with no gene match: 5. There are 14 residues in the CDR3. Germline CDR1 and CDR2: WSHSY and SAAADI. CDR3 loop: CASRAGGPHNEQFF. CDR3 nucleotide sequence: TGCGCCAGCAGAGCGGGAGGTCCCCACAATGAGCAGTTCTTC.

This clonotype came up a few times. This chain connects TRBV7-6 to TRBJ2-3, with 10 nucleotides matching TRBD2. The CDR3 runs to 15 residues. Germline V CDR1 and CDR2: SGHVS, FNYEAQ. J lost 4 bases, V lost 5 bases, and 6 bases had no gene match. The CDR3 nucleotides read TGTGCCAGCAGCCCTAGCGGGAGTGTCGCAGATACGCAGTATTTT. Residues: CASSPSGSVADTQYF.

This clonotype has at least ten counts. The CDR3 nucleotides are TGTGCCAGCAGTTATGGACCGGGGACGGGTGAGCAGTTCTTC. It yields the protein CASSYGPGTGEQFF. The V gene is TRBV6-5, the J gene TRBJ2-1; D possibly uses TRBD1 or TRBD2 (5 bases each). V shed 3 bases and J shed 9 bases, with 15 bases lying between them. Per the germline V gene, CDR1 is MNHEY and CDR2 is SVGAGI. The CDR3 covers 14 residues.

This chain uses TRBV6-6 with TRBJ2-7; D is unclear. From germline, CDR1 is MNHNY and CDR2 SVGAGI (reference sequence). Trimming took 2 bases from V and 13 from J, leaving 12 bases between them. The CDR3 consists of 11 residues. The CDR3 protein is CASSYTGLPYF. CDR3 coding DNA: TGTGCCAGCAGTTACACCGGGCTGCCCTACTTC.

In this sample, this clonotype turned up many times. This chain uses TRBV10-1 with TRBJ2-1; TRBD2 matches at 9 bases. The V and J ends lost 0 bases and 8 bases, in that order; junction bases with no gene match: 5. The length of the CDR3 is 15 residues. Looked up from germline, CDR1 is WNHNN and CDR2 is SYGVQD (reference sequence). CDR3 in DNA: TGCGCCAGCAGTGAGTCAGGTAGCGGGAGTTATGAGCAGTTCTTC. Amino acid sequence: CASSESGSGSYEQFF.

This clonotype appeared many times. This chain joins TRBV28 and TRBJ1-1, with D possibly being TRBD1 (5 bases). The germline V and J ends were trimmed by 6 bases and 7 bases, with 21 bases remaining between them. CDR1 and CDR2 from the germline V gene are MDHEN and SYDVKM. The length of the CDR3 is 15 residues. As DNA, the CDR3 is TGTGCCAGCAGCCAATCAGCCGGGACGAAGGTTGAAGCTTTCTTT. Translated, it gives CASSQSAGTKVEAFF.

This chain joins TRBV5-4 and TRBJ2-7, with 9 bases that match TRBD1. V dropped 0 bases and J dropped 6; count of bases not matched to a gene: 7. Germline values: CDR1 SGHNT, CDR2 YYREEE (reference sequence). The length of the CDR3 is 15 residues. DNA of the CDR3: TGTGCCAGCAGCTTGGACAGGGGGCAAACGGGCGAGCAGTACTTC. Its translation: CASSLDRGQTGEQYF.

V gene TRBV5-4 combines with J gene TRBJ2-5; 7 bases fit TRBD1. This CDR3 contains 17 residues. The germline V gene encodes CDR1 SGHNT and CDR2 YYREEE (reference sequence). Losses at the gene ends were 4 bases for V and 0 bases for J; bases not matched to a gene: 12. CDR3 sequence: CASSQMRQGTYQETQYF. Written as DNA, the CDR3 is TGTGCCAGCAGCCAAATGAGACAGGGAACCTACCAAGAGACCCAGTACTTC.